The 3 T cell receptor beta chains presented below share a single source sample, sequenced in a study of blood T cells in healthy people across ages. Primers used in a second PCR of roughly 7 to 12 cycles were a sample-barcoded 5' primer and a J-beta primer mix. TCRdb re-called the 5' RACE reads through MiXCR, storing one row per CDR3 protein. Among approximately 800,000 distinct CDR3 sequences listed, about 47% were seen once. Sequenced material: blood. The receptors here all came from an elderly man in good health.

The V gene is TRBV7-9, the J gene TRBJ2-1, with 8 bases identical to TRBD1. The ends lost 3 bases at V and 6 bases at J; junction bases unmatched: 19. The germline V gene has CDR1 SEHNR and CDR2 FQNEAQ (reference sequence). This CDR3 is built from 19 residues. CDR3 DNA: TGTGCCAGCAGCTTGGTTTCAGGGGGCAATCGGGTTAGCGGCAATGAGCAGTTCTTC. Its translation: CASSLVSGGNRVSGNEQFF.

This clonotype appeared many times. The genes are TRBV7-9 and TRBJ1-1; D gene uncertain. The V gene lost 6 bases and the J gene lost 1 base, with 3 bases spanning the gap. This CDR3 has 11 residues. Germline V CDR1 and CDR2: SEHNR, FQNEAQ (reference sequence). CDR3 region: CASRGNTEAFF. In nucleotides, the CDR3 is TGTGCCAGCAGGGGGAACACTGAAGCTTTCTTT.

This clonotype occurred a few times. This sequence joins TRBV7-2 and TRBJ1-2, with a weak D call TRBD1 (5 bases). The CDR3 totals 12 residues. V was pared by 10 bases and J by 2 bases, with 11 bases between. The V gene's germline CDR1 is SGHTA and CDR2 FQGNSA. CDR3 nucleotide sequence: TGTGCCACCGCGGGGCAGAACTATGGCTACACCTTC. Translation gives CATAGQNYGYTF.